This entry lists 14 T cell receptor beta chains sequenced from one sample in a study of T cell repertoires in cytomegalovirus infection. One entry per CDR3 protein, called by TCRdb with MiXCR from the reads. The table includes approximately 490,000 distinct CDR3 sequences, roughly 12% detected once. The sample was PBMCs. The receptors here all came from a human donor in good health (CMV status not recorded). Some clones in this sample may be carry-over from other donors' samples.

The rearrangement links TRBV19 to TRBJ2-7; D is unresolved. This CDR3 spans 14 amino acids. Germline V gene sequence: CDR1 LNHDA, CDR2 SQIVND (reference sequence). The ends were cut back, 5 bases at V and 2 bases at J, with 13 bases in the middle. The chain's CDR3 is CASSLASPPYEQYF. In DNA, the CDR3 is TGTGCCAGTAGTTTGGCCTCACCCCCCTACGAGCAGTACTTC.

This clonotype was counted ten times or more. The chain joins TRBV20-1 to TRBJ2-2; maybe TRBD1 (6 bases). Germline CDR1 DFQATT, CDR2 SNEGSKA (reference sequence). V lost 2 bases, J lost 2 bases, and 12 bases lay in between. This CDR3 is built from 15 residues. Written as DNA, the CDR3 is TGCAGTGCTAGAAAACAGGGCGGTAACACCGGGGAGCTGTTTTTT. Translating gives CSARKQGGNTGELFF.

This clonotype was recorded at least ten times. V usage is TRBV28 and J usage is TRBJ1-5, with TRBD1 matching 9 bases. Germline assignment: CDR1 MDHEN and CDR2 SYDVKM. The length of the CDR3 is 15 residues. V shed 10 bases and J 9 bases; nucleotides not matched to a gene: 16. In DNA, the CDR3 is TGTGCCACCCGGGACAGGGACGAGTTCAATGGGCCCCAGCATTTT. Translation gives CATRDRDEFNGPQHF.

This clonotype was counted ten times or more. The rearrangement uses TRBV7-3 and TRBJ2-1; possibly TRBD2 for D (6 bases). Trimming took 2 bases from V and 3 from J, leaving 8 bases between them. This CDR3 region has 14 residues. Germline V gene lookup returns CDR1 SGHTA and CDR2 FQGTGA. The CDR3 DNA reads TGTGCCAGCAGCTTAGGGCGGGGCTACAATGAGCAGTTCTTC. As protein: CASSLGRGYNEQFF.

This clonotype came up many times. The rearrangement uses TRBV19 and TRBJ1-2; D is possibly TRBD1 (6 bases). Deletions cut 6 bases from V and 8 bases from J, with 13 bases between. The CDR3 length is 12 residues. From germline, CDR1 is LNHDA and CDR2 SQIVND (reference sequence). CDR3 nucleotide sequence: TGTGCCAGTAGCGCCGCGGGGGGCGGCTACACCTTC. Amino acid sequence: CASSAAGGGYTF.

The genes are TRBV10-3 and TRBJ2-3; 7 positions match TRBD1. Per germline, CDR1 ENHRY and CDR2 SYGVKD. V lost 3 bases to trimming and J lost 0 bases; unmatched junction nucleotides: 3. The CDR3 has 15 residues. In DNA form, the CDR3 reads TGTGCCATCAGTGACCGACAGGGTAGCACAGATACGCAGTATTTT. It translates to CAISDRQGSTDTQYF.

This clonotype was observed at least ten times. CDR3 protein: CASSYFGQGGSYEQYF. DNA of the CDR3: TGTGCCAGCAGTTACTTCGGACAAGGGGGCTCCTACGAGCAGTACTTC. The chain uses TRBV6-2 or TRBV6-3 and TRBJ2-7, with a weak D call TRBD1 (6 bases). CDR1 MNHEY and CDR2 SVGEGT come from the germline V gene. There are 16 residues in the CDR3. Between the trimmed V and J ends, which lost 1 base and 0 bases, there was a span of 13 bases.

This clonotype was counted many times. This chain uses TRBV2 with TRBJ1-1; D unresolved. The CDR3 has 12 residues. From germline, CDR1 is SNHLY and CDR2 FYNNEI. V lost 6 bases, J lost 0 bases, and 5 bases lay in between. The DNA for the CDR3 is TGTGCCAGCAGCGATGTGAACACTGAAGCTTTCTTT. This gives the protein CASSDVNTEAFF.

Worth noting for this clonotype: A read error is possible here, since a much larger clone lies one base away. The chain couples TRBV6-5 to TRBJ2-7; 7 bases align to TRBD2. The CDR3 extends over 14 amino acids. Germline assignment: CDR1 MNHEY and CDR2 SVGAGI. With 4 bases clipped from V and 1 base from J, the junction kept 4 bases outside the gene matches. The CDR3, as DNA: TGTGCCAGCAGTTCGACTAGCTCATCCTACGAGCAGTACTTC. It is translated as CASSSTSSSYEQYF.

This chain connects TRBV5-4 to TRBJ1-2, with D possibly being TRBD1 (6 bases). Trimming stripped 5 bases from V and 3 bases from J, with 14 bases between. Germline V gives CDR1 SGHNT, CDR2 YYREEE (reference sequence). The CDR3 is made up of 14 amino acids. In nucleotides, the CDR3 is TGTGCCAGCAGTTTCCCAGGGGTCCACTATGGCTACACCTTC. Translated: CASSFPGVHYGYTF.

This clonotype was seen ten or more times. V is TRBV19 and J is TRBJ1-1; TRBD1 matches at 8 bases. There are 15 residues in the CDR3. CDR1 is LNHDA, CDR2 SQIVND, per germline (reference sequence). The V gene end was trimmed by 3 bases and the J gene end by 3 bases; junction bases not matched to a gene: 6. The CDR3 DNA sequence: TGTGCCAGTAGTATGGTGTCAGGGGGCCACACTGAAGCTTTCTTT. As protein: CASSMVSGGHTEAFF. The variable domain in full, with the rest retrieved from reference TRBV19 and TRBJ1-1, is DGGITQSPKYLFRKEGQNVTLSCEQNLNHDAMYWYRQDPGQGLRLIYYSQIVNDFQKGDIAEGYSVSREKKESFPLTVTSAQKNPTAFYLCASSMVSGGHTEAFFGQGTRLTVV.

This clonotype was seen more than once but under ten times. The chain has TRBV2 and TRBJ2-5, with 10 positions matching TRBD1. There are 16 residues in the CDR3. Trimming cost V 8 bases and J 5 bases; bases outside gene matches: 14. Germline CDR1 SNHLY, CDR2 FYNNEI. The CDR3 protein is CASARDRGVNGETQYF. Here the CDR3 DNA reads TGTGCCAGCGCCCGGGACAGGGGCGTGAACGGGGAGACCCAGTACTTC.

V usage is TRBV7-3 and J usage is TRBJ1-5, with no clear D. V was clipped by 7 bases and J by 14 bases, with 12 bases between them. Germline V gene sequence: CDR1 SGHTA, CDR2 FQGTGA. The CDR3 is 10 residues long. DNA for the CDR3: TGTGCCAGCACACGCTACTCCGAGCATTTT. As protein: CASTRYSEHF. Combining the CDR3 with reference TRBV7-3 and TRBJ1-5 gives the whole variable domain GAGVSQTPSNKVTEKGKYVELRCDPISGHTALYWYRQSLGQGPEFLIYFQGTGAADDSGLPNDRFFAVRPEGSVSTLKIQRTERGDSAVYLCASTRYSEHFGDGTRLSIL.

Remarks on this clonotype: Just one base apart from a much larger clone, this may be a read error. This rearrangement joins TRBV25-1 to TRBJ2-3; 9 nucleotides match TRBD1. The CDR3 sequence is 14 residues long. After removal of 5 bases from V and 8 bases from J, the junction contained 8 bases not matched to a gene. The germline V gene encodes CDR1 MGHDK and CDR2 SYGVNS. CDR3 loop: CASSTARQGGTQYF. CDR3 sequence (DNA): TGTGCCAGCAGTACCGCCCGACAGGGGGGTACGCAGTATTTT.